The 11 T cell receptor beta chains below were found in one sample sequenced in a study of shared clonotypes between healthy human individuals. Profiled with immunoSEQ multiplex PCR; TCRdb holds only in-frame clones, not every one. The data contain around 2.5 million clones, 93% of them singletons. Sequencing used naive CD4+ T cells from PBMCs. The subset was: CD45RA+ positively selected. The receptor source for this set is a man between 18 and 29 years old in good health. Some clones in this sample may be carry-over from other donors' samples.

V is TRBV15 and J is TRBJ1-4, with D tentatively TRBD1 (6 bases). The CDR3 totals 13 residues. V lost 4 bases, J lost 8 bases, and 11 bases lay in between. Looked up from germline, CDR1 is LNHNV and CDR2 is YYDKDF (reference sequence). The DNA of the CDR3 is TGTGCCACCAGCATTGGAGGACAGGAAAAACTGTTTTTT. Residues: CATSIGGQEKLFF.

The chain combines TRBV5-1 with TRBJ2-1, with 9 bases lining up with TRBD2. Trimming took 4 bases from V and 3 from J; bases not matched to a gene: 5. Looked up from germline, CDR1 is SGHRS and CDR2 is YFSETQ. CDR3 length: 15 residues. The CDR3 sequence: CASSVAGGGYNEQFF. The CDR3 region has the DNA TGCGCCAGCAGCGTCGCGGGAGGGGGCTACAATGAGCAGTTCTTC.

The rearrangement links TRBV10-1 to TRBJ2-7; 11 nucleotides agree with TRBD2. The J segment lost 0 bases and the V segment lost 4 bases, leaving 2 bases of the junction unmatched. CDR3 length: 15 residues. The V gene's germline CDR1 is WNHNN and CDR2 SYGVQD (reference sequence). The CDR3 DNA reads TGCGCCAGCAGTGCGGGACTAGCGGACTCCTACGAGCAGTACTTC. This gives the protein CASSAGLADSYEQYF.

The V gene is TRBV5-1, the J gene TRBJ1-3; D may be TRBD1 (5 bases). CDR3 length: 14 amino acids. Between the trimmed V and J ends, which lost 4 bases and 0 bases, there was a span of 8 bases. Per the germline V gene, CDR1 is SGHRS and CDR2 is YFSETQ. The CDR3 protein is CASSADSSGNTIYF. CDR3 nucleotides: TGCGCCAGCAGCGCCGACAGCTCTGGAAACACCATATATTTT.

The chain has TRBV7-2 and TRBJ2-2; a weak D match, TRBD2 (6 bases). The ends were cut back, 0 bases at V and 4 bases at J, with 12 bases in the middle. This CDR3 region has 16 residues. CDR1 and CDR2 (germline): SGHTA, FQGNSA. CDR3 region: CASSLAIRDSTGELFF. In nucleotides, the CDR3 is TGTGCCAGCAGCTTAGCGATTCGGGACTCCACCGGGGAGCTGTTTTTT. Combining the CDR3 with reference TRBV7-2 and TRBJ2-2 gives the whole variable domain GAGVSQSPSNKVTEKGKDVELRCDPISGHTALYWYRQSLGQGLEFLIYFQGNSAPDKSGLPSDRFSAERTGGSVSTLTIQRTQQEDSAVYLCASSLAIRDSTGELFFGEGSRLTVL.

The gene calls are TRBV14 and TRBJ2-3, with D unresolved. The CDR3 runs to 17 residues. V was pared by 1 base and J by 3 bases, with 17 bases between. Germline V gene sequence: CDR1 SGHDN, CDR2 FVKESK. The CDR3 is CASSQGVVLEATDTQYF. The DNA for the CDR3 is TGTGCCAGCAGCCAAGGGGTGGTGTTAGAAGCTACAGATACGCAGTATTTT.

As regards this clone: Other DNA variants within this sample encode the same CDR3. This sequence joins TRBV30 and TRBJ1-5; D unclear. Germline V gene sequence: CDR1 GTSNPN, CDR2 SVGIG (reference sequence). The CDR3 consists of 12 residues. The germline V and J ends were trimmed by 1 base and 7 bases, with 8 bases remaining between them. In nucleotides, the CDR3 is TGTGCCTGGAGTGCGGGGTACCAGCCCCAGCATTTT. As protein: CAWSAGYQPQHF.

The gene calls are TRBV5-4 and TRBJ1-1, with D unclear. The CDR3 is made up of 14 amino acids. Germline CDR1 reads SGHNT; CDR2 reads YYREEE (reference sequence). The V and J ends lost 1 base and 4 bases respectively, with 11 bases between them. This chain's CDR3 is CASSLPFRGTEAFF. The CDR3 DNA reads TGTGCCAGCAGCTTGCCCTTTCGGGGCACTGAAGCTTTCTTT.

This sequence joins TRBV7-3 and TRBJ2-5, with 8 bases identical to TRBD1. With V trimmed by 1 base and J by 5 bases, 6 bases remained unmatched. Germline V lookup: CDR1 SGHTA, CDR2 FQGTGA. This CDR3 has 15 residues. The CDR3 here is CASSLRQGRRETQYF. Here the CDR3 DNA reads TGTGCCAGCAGCTTAAGACAGGGGCGCCGTGAGACCCAGTACTTC.

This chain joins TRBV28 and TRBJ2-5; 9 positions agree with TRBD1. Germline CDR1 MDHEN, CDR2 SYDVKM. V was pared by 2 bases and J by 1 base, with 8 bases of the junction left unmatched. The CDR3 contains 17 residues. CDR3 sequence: CASSLRGTGSIQETQYF. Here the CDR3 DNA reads TGTGCCAGCAGTTTAAGAGGGACAGGGAGCATCCAAGAGACCCAGTACTTC.

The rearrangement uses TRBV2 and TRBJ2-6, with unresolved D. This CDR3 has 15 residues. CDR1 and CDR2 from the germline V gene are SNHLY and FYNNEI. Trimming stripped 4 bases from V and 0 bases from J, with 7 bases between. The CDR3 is CASSVFRSGANVLTF. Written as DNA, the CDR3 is TGTGCCAGCAGTGTTTTCCGCTCTGGGGCCAACGTCCTGACTTTC.